The 3 T cell receptor beta chains given below trace back to one sample, sequenced in a study of response to subunit inactivated influenza vaccine. TCRdb processed the RT-PCR reads anew with MiXCR; each CDR3 protein has one entry. In the table there are 650,000 to 800,000 distinct CDR3 sequences, over 11% of which are singletons. The input for sequencing was PBMCs from blood, taken 14 days before vaccination. The receptor set was obtained from a man aged 45 to 65 who received an inactivated influenza vaccine.

This clonotype has just a few counts. The V call is TRBV7-3, the J call TRBJ1-3; D perhaps matches TRBD1 (5 bases). The V and J ends lost 5 bases and 0 bases respectively, with 14 bases between them. Per germline, CDR1 SGHTA and CDR2 FQGTGA. The CDR3 is 16 residues long. CDR3 sequence: CASSRDPSTSGNTIYF. The CDR3 nucleotides are TGTGCCAGCAGCCGGGACCCCAGTACCTCTGGAAACACCATATATTTT.

The chain joins TRBV5-5 to TRBJ2-3, with a possible D match to TRBD2 (6 bases). This CDR3 region has 15 residues. CDR1 is SGHKS and CDR2 is YYEKEE in the germline V gene (reference sequence). V was cut by 4 bases and J by 4 bases, with 16 bases left in between. CDR3 DNA: TGTGCCAGCAGCCGAGACGGGGGATCGGCAGATACGCAGTATTTT. Its translation: CASSRDGGSADTQYF.

This rearrangement joins TRBV20-1 to TRBJ2-7; 10 positions agree with TRBD2. The CDR3 contains 15 residues. CDR1 and CDR2 (germline): DFQATT, SNEGSKA (reference sequence). The V segment lost 0 bases and the J segment 6 bases; nucleotides outside the gene matches: 8. The CDR3 loop reads CSARERKREGREQYF. For the CDR3, the DNA is TGCAGTGCTAGAGAGCGGAAGCGGGAGGGCCGCGAGCAGTACTTC.